The 20 T cell receptor beta chains below come from one sample, sequenced in a study of STAT3 mutations in large granular lymphocyte leukemia. Study-wide findings and caveats: At least one immunodominant TCR beta clonotype appeared in every T-cell large granular lymphocyte leukemia patient.

The method was immunoSEQ multiplex PCR; TCRdb's version includes in-frame clones alone and lacks a portion of them. The table shows approximately 42,000 clones, with around 80% occurring only once. No cognate antigen is known for these TCRs. Sequenced material: PBMCs. The receptors were sampled from a human donor with T large granular lymphocyte leukemia. Some clones in this sample may be carry-over from other donors' samples.

The chain recombines TRBV4-3 with TRBJ1-5; no definite D call. This CDR3 region has 14 residues. Germline CDR1 LGHNA, CDR2 YSLEER. Deletions cut 0 bases from V and 4 bases from J, with 7 bases between. The CDR3 sequence: CASSQDIGNQPQHF. Written as DNA, the CDR3 is TGCGCCAGCAGCCAAGATATTGGGAATCAGCCCCAGCATTTT.

V and J are TRBV27 and TRBJ2-3, with D hard to call. Trimming cost V 5 bases and J 0 bases, with 12 bases left between them. CDR3 size: 15 residues. Looked up from germline, CDR1 is MNHEY and CDR2 is SMNVEV (reference sequence). This chain's CDR3 is CASSPTRRSTDTQYF. CDR3 DNA sequence: TGTGCCAGCAGTCCCACAAGAAGAAGCACAGATACGCAGTATTTT.

This chain joins TRBV6-6 and TRBJ2-7, with 9 bases lining up with TRBD1. Germline CDR1 MNHNY, CDR2 SVGAGI (reference sequence). Germline trimming cut 6 bases from V and 6 bases from J; bases unmatched to any gene: 9. The CDR3 consists of 14 residues. For the CDR3, the DNA is TGTGCCAGCAGAGGGACAGGGCTTTCGGGCGAGCAGTACTTC. It encodes CASRGTGLSGEQYF.

This chain joins TRBV4-1 and TRBJ1-4, with TRBD1 as a possible D gene (5 bases). V lost 2 bases to trimming and J lost 2 bases, with 12 bases between them. The CDR3 length is 16 residues. Germline values: CDR1 MGHRA, CDR2 YSYEKL. The CDR3 DNA reads as TGCGCCAGCAGCCAACCCCCTGGGGGGACTAATGAAAAACTGTTTTTT. Protein product: CASSQPPGGTNEKLFF.

This clone showed up just once. CDR3 sequence (DNA): TGTGCCATCAGTGAGTCGGGGGGGGATTACGAGCAGTACGTC. It specifies CAISESGGDYEQYV. This rearrangement joins TRBV10-3 to TRBJ2-7; TRBD2 aligns across 7 bases. With 0 bases clipped from V and 4 bases from J, the junction kept 3 bases outside the gene matches. The CDR3 length is 14 residues. Germline CDR1 ENHRY, CDR2 SYGVKD.

J is TRBJ2-7 and V is TRBV9; possibly TRBD1 for D (9 bases). CDR1 and CDR2 from the germline V gene are SGDLS and YYNGEE. This CDR3 is 18 amino acids long. Trimming left V 4 bases short and J 6 bases short, with 29 bases between. The CDR3 spells CASSIHRGPKGLETEQYF. DNA for the CDR3: TGTGCCAGCAGCATTCACAGGGGGCCGAAGGGACTAGAGACCGAGCAGTACTTC.

The CDR3 sequence is CARSFFGRQLKSNYGYTF. CDR3 in DNA: TGTGCCAGAAGCTTTTTTGGTCGACAGCTGAAATCTAACTATGGCTACACCTTC. The chain is built from TRBV5-3 and TRBJ1-2, with D possibly matching TRBD1 (5 bases). TRBV5-3 is recorded as an ORF, its role being uncertain. CDR3 size: 18 residues. V gave up 2 bases and J gave up 0 bases, with 20 bases separating them.

The chain employs TRBV18 and TRBJ1-4; D not certain. This CDR3 contains 14 residues. V lost 3 bases and J lost 8, with 13 bases in between. Germline values: CDR1 KGHSH, CDR2 LQKENI. The CDR3 nucleotides read TGTGCCAGCTCACCGGGTAGGGTAGGCGAAAAACTGTTTTTT. Amino acid sequence: CASSPGRVGEKLFF.

This sequence joins TRBV30 and TRBJ1-6, with D possibly being TRBD1 (6 bases). Between the trimmed V and J ends, which lost 4 bases and 7 bases, there was a span of 14 bases. Germline-derived CDR1 and CDR2 are GTSNPN and SVGIG (reference sequence). The CDR3 has 14 amino acids. The CDR3 is CAWTNGQPNSPLHF. CDR3 sequence (DNA): TGTGCCTGGACGAACGGACAGCCCAATTCACCCCTCCACTTT.

This clone was observed a few times. The V call is TRBV6-5, the J call TRBJ2-5, with no clear D. V dropped 9 bases and J dropped 5 bases, with 13 bases sitting between them. The CDR3 totals 12 residues. Germline lookup yields CDR1 MNHEY and CDR2 SVGAGI. The CDR3: CASWRVGETQYF. The CDR3 DNA is TGTGCCAGTTGGCGCGTAGGGGAGACCCAGTACTTC.

The chain carries TRBV19 and TRBJ2-3, with TRBD1 matching over 9 bases. This CDR3 comprises 15 residues. Unmatched junction bases numbered 2, after V lost 3 bases and J lost 1 base. CDR1 and CDR2 from the germline V gene are LNHDA and SQIVND (reference sequence). The CDR3 here is CASSMWDRGTDTQYF. CDR3 nucleotides: TGTGCCAGTAGTATGTGGGACAGGGGCACAGATACGCAGTATTTT.

The chain employs TRBV5-1 and TRBJ2-1, with unresolved D. With 1 base removed from V and 8 bases from J, the gap between germline ends came to 10 bases. The CDR3 is 13 amino acids. Germline lookup yields CDR1 SGHRS and CDR2 YFSETQ. The CDR3 is CASSLPSSDEQFF. Here the CDR3 DNA reads TGCGCCAGCAGCTTGCCTAGTTCGGATGAGCAGTTCTTC. The whole variable domain, remainder taken from reference TRBV5-1 and TRBJ2-1, is KAGVTQTPRYLIKTRGQQVTLSCSPISGHRSVSWYQQTPGQGLQFLFEYFSETQRNKGNFPGRFSGRQFSNSRSEMNVSTLELGDSALYLCASSLPSSDEQFFGPGTRLTVL.

Concerning this clone itself: A read error may produce the germline difference seen at one junction end. V and J are TRBV5-1 and TRBJ2-3; D not resolved. The CDR3 totals 13 residues. Germline V gene lookup returns CDR1 SGHRS and CDR2 YFSETQ. CDR3 DNA: TGCGCCACCAGCCTGGGCATCACAGATACGCAGTATTTT. Amino acids: CATSLGITDTQYF.

The V gene is TRBV28, the J gene TRBJ1-5, with TRBD1 as a possible D gene (6 bases). Germline V lookup: CDR1 MDHEN, CDR2 SYDVKM. The CDR3 is 15 residues long. The V end lost 7 bases, the J end lost 3 bases, and 16 bases lay between the germline ends. CDR3 DNA: TGTGCCAGCAAATCGACAGGACCGTACAATCAGCCCCAGCATTTT. Amino acid sequence: CASKSTGPYNQPQHF.

The V and J genes are TRBV27 and TRBJ2-2; D not certain. This CDR3 is built from 12 residues. Germline values: CDR1 MNHEY, CDR2 SMNVEV (reference sequence). The V end was cut by 5 bases, the J end by 7 bases, with 8 bases between. CDR3 residues: CASSPFIGELFF. The CDR3 DNA sequence: TGTGCCAGCAGTCCGTTCATCGGGGAGCTGTTTTTT.

V gene TRBV5-5 combines with J gene TRBJ1-5; D perhaps matches TRBD1 (5 bases). V was trimmed by 1 base and J by 6 bases, leaving 11 bases between them. This CDR3 is built from 14 residues. CDR1 SGHKS and CDR2 YYEKEE come from the germline V gene (reference sequence). DNA for the CDR3: TGTGCCAGCAGCTTGCAGCAGGGAGCTCAGCCCCAGCATTTT. It yields the protein CASSLQQGAQPQHF. Combining the CDR3 with reference TRBV5-5 and TRBJ1-5 gives the whole variable domain DAGVTQSPTHLIKTRGQQVTLRCSPISGHKSVSWYQQVLGQGPQFIFQYYEKEERGRGNFPDRFSARQFPNYSSELNVNALLLGDSALYLCASSLQQGAQPQHFGDGTRLSIL.

The CDR3 loop reads CASSYETKPGHEQFF. The CDR3 region has the DNA TGTGCCAGCAGTTATGAGACAAAACCGGGGCATGAGCAGTTCTTC. V and J are TRBV6-9 and TRBJ2-1; D tentatively fits TRBD1 or TRBD2 (5 bases each). Looked up from germline, CDR1 is MNHGY and CDR2 is SVAAGI. Deletions cut 2 bases from V and 8 bases from J, with 16 bases between. The CDR3 has 15 amino acids.

This clone was seen more than once but under ten times. This sequence joins TRBV2 and TRBJ1-5; 9 nucleotides align to TRBD1. The CDR3 length is 13 residues. CDR1 SNHLY and CDR2 FYNNEI come from the germline V gene. Unmatched junction bases numbered 1, after V lost 4 bases and J lost 6 bases. The CDR3 loop reads CASSGQGGQPQHF. The CDR3 DNA sequence: TGTGCCAGCAGTGGACAGGGGGGTCAGCCCCAGCATTTT. Looking up the rest from reference TRBV2 and TRBJ1-5 gives the full variable domain: EPEVTQTPSHQVTQMGQEVILRCVPISNHLYFYWYRQILGQKVEFLVSFYNNEISEKSEIFDDQFSVERPDGSNFTLKIRSTKLEDSAMYFCASSGQGGQPQHFGDGTRLSIL.

This chain uses TRBV18 with TRBJ2-2, with a possible D match to TRBD1 (6 bases). The germline V gene encodes CDR1 KGHSH and CDR2 LQKENI. The CDR3 is made up of 16 amino acids. V was clipped by 2 bases and J by 0 bases, with 10 bases between them. The CDR3 DNA reads as TGTGCCAGCTCACCAGAGGACAGAACGAACACCGGGGAGCTGTTTTTT. Its protein product is CASSPEDRTNTGELFF.

V is TRBV6-1 and J is TRBJ2-3; either TRBD1 or TRBD2 may supply D (6 bases each). The CDR3 runs 15 residues. CDR1 is MNHNS, CDR2 SASEGT, per germline. V was clipped by 4 bases and J by 2 bases, with 13 bases between them. The chain's CDR3 is CASSGGPGATDTQYF. CDR3 DNA sequence: TGTGCCAGCAGTGGGGGCCCGGGGGCCACAGATACGCAGTATTTT.